This T cell receptor beta chain stems from a study of OX40 agonist ivuxolimab in advanced cancers. Across the whole study: Among those enrolled, mean age was about 63 years (range roughly 20 to 79) and roughly 84% were male. Of the participants, approximately 38% had some prior anti-PD-1, anti-PD-L1 or anti-CTLA-4 therapy, which was allowed. Study observations and caveats: At doses 0.1 to 3.0 mg/kg, CD4+ and CD8+ clones expanded.

With regard to this clone: The antigen is not known.

J was trimmed by 6 bases and V by 5 bases; bases with no gene match: 6. Germline CDR1 reads MGHRA; CDR2 reads YSYEKL. The CDR3 runs 15 residues. Assay: immunoSEQ multiplex PCR; the TCRdb copy retains only in-frame clones and omits some. The sample has roughly 60,000 clones; about 83% are singletons. This clonotype was sampled from an adult with an advanced solid tumor such as melanoma, head and neck, liver or kidney cancer. The sequenced sample was CD4+ or CD8+ T cells sorted from blood, obtained in a trial of the OX40 agonist ivuxolimab. The chain links TRBV4-1 to TRBJ2-1, with 11 bases that match TRBD1. The CDR3 bases are TGCGCCAGCAGCGGCCGGGACAGGGGGATCAATGAGCAGTTCTTC. This gives the protein CASSGRDRGINEQFF.